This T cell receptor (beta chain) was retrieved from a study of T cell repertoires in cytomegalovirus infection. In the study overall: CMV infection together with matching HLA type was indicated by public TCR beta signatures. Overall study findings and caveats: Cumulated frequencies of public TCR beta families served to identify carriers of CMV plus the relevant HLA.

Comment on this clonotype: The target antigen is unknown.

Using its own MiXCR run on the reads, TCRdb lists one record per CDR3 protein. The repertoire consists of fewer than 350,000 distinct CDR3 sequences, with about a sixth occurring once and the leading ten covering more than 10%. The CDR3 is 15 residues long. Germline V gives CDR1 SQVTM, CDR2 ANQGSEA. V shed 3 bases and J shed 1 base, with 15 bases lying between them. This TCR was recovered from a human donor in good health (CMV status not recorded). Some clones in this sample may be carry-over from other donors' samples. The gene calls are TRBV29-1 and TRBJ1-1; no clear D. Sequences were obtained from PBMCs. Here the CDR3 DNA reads TGCAGCGTTGACCGGTTGGGCGGACCGAACACTGAAGCTTTCTTT. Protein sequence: CSVDRLGGPNTEAFF.